This TCR beta chain was sequenced in a study of shared clonotypes between healthy human individuals. The study enrolled healthy HIV-negative adults without recent acute infections or vaccinations as donors. The study separated CD4+ cells into CD45RA+ naive and CD45RA-negative memory subsets. Study-level results: Clonotype sharing among donors likely depends on sequencing depth.

Turning to this clone: The antigen is not known. This sample includes further DNA sequences coding for the same CDR3.

The method was immunoSEQ multiplex PCR; TCRdb's version includes in-frame clones alone and lacks a portion of them. The table has more than 2 million clones, about 95% seen once. The clonotype was recovered from a man aged 18 to 29 in good health. The sample comprised naive CD4+ T cells sorted from blood. The subset was: CD45RA+ positively selected.

The CDR3 sequence: CASSLGLQETQYF. The DNA of the CDR3 is TGCGCCAGCAGCCTGGGACTACAAGAGACCCAGTACTTC. V usage is TRBV4-1 and J usage is TRBJ2-5; 7 positions agree with TRBD2. Germline V CDR1 and CDR2: MGHRA, YSYEKL. The junction had 1 base not matched to a gene; V was cut back by 4 bases and J by 2 bases. The CDR3 has 13 residues.